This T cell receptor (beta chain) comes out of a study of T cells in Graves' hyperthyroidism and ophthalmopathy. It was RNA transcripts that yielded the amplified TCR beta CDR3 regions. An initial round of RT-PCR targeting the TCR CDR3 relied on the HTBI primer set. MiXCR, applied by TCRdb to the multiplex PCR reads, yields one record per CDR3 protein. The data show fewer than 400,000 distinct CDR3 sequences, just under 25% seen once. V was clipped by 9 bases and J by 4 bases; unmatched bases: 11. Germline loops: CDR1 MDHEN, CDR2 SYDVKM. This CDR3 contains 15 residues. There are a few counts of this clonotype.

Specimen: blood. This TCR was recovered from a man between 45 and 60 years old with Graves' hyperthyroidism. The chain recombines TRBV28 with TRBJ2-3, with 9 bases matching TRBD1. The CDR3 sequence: CARSIGTGSPDTQYF. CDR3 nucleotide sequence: TGTGCCAGATCAATAGGGACAGGGAGCCCAGATACGCAGTATTTT.